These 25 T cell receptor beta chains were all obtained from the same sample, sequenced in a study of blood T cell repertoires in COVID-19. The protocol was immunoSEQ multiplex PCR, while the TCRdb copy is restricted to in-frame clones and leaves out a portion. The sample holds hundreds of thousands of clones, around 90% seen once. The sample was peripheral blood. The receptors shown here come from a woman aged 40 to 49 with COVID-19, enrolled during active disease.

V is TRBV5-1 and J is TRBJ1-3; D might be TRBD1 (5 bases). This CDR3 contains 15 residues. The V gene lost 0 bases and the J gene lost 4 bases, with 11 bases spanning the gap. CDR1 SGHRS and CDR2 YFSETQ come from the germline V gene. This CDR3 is CASSLVQGTGNTIYF. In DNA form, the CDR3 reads TGCGCCAGCAGCTTGGTTCAGGGCACAGGAAACACCATATATTTT.

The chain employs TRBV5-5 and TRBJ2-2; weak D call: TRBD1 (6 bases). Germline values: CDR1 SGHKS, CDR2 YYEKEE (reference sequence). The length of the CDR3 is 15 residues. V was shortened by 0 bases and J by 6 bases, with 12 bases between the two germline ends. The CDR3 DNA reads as TGTGCCAGCAGCTTGGGACAGGCCGAGCCCGGGGAGCTGTTTTTT. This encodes CASSLGQAEPGELFF.

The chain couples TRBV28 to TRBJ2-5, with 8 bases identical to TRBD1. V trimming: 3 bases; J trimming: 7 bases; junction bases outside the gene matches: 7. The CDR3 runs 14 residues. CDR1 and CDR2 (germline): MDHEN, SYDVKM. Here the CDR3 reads CASSFGQGQRTQYF. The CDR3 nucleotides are TGTGCCAGCAGTTTTGGACAGGGCCAGCGGACCCAGTACTTC.

The CDR3 bases are TGCGCCAGCAGCTTGGCAGGGCCCACTGAAGCTTTCTTT. Its translation: CASSLAGPTEAFF. The chain couples TRBV5-1 to TRBJ1-1, with D possibly matching TRBD1 (5 bases). V dropped 0 bases and J dropped 4 bases, with 7 bases sitting between them. Per germline, CDR1 SGHRS and CDR2 YFSETQ. CDR3 length: 13 residues.

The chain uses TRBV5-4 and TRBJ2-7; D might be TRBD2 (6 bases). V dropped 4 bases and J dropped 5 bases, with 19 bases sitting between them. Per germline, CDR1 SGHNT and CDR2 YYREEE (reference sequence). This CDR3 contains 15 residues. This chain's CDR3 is CASSPGTAAGHEQYF. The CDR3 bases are TGTGCCAGCAGCCCCGGGACGGCGGCGGGGCACGAGCAGTACTTC.

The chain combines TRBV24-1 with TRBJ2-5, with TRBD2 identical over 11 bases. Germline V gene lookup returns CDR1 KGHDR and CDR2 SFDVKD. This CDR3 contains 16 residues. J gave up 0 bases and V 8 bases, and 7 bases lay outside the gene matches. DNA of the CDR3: TGTGCCACCACTACTAGCGGGAGCCTATACCAAGAGACCCAGTACTTC. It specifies CATTTSGSLYQETQYF.

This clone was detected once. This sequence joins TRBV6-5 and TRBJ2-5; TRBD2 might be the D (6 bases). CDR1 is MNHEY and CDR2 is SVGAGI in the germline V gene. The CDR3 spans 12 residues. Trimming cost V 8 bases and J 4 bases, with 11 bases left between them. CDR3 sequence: CASGAGRETQYF. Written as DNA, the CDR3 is TGTGCCAGCGGCGCGGGGAGAGAGACCCAGTACTTC.

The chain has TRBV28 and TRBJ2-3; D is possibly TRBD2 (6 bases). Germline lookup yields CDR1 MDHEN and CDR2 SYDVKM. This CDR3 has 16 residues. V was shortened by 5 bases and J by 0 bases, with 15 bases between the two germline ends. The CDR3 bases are TGTGCCAGCAGTCCCGGGACTCTGTATAGCACAGATACGCAGTATTTT. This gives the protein CASSPGTLYSTDTQYF.

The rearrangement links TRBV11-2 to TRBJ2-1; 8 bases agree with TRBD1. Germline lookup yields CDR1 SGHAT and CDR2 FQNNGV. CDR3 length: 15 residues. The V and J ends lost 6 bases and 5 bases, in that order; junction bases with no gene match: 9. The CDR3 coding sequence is TGTGCCAGCAGTTCCCGGACAGGGCTTAACAATGAGCAGTTCTTC. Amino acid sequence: CASSSRTGLNNEQFF. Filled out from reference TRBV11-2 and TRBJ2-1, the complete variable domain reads EAGVAQSPRYKIIEKRQSVAFWCNPISGHATLYWYQQILGQGPKLLIQFQNNGVVDDSQLPKDRFSAERLKGVDSTLKIQPAKLEDSAVYLCASSSRTGLNNEQFFGPGTRLTVL.

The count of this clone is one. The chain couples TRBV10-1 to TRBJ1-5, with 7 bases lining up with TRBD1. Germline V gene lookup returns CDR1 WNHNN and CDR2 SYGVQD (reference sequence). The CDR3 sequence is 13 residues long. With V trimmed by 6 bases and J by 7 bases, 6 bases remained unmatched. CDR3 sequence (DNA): TGCGCCAGCAGCTTCCTACAGGGGCAGCCCCAGCATTTT. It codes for CASSFLQGQPQHF.

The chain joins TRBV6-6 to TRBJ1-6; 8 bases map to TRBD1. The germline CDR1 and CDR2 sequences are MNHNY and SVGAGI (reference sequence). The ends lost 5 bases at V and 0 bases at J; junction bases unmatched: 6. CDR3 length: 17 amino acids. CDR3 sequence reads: CASSRRDRSSYNSPLHF. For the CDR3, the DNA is TGTGCCAGCAGTCGCCGGGACAGGAGCTCCTATAATTCACCCCTCCACTTT.

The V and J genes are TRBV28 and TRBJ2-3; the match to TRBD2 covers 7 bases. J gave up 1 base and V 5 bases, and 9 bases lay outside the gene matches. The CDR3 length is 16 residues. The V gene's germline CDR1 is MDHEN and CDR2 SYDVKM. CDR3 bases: TGTGCCAGCAGTCCTCTTCCGGGGAGGGGCACAGATACGCAGTATTTT. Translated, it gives CASSPLPGRGTDTQYF.

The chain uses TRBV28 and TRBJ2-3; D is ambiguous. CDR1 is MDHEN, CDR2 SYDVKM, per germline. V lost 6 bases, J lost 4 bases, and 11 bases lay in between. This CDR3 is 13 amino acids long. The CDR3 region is CASRIRGADTQYF. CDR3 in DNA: TGTGCCAGCAGGATCCGCGGCGCAGATACGCAGTATTTT. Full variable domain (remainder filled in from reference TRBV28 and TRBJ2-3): DVKVTQSSRYLVKRTGEKVFLECVQDMDHENMFWYRQDPGLGLRLIYFSYDVKMKEKGDIPEGYSVSREKKERFSLILESASTNQTSMYLCASRIRGADTQYFGPGTRLTVL.

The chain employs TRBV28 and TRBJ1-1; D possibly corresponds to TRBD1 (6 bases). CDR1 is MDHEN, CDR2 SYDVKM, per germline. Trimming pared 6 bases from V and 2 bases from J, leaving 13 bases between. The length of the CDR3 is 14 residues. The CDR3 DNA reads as TGTGCCAGCAGCCTCGGACAGAAAAACACTGAAGCTTTCTTT. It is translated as CASSLGQKNTEAFF. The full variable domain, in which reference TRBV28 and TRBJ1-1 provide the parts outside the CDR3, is DVKVTQSSRYLVKRTGEKVFLECVQDMDHENMFWYRQDPGLGLRLIYFSYDVKMKEKGDIPEGYSVSREKKERFSLILESASTNQTSMYLCASSLGQKNTEAFFGQGTRLTVV.

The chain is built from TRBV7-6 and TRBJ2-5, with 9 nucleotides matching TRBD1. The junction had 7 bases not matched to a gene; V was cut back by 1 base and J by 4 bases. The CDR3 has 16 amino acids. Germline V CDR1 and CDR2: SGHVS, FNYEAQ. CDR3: CASSLGRQGGRETQYF. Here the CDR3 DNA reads TGTGCCAGCAGCTTAGGTCGACAGGGGGGGAGAGAGACCCAGTACTTC.

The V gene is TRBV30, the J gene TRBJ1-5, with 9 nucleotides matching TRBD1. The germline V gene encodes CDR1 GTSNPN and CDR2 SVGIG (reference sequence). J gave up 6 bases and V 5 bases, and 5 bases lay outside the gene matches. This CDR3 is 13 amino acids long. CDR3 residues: CAWATGGSQPQHF. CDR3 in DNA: TGTGCCTGGGCGACAGGGGGTAGTCAGCCCCAGCATTTT. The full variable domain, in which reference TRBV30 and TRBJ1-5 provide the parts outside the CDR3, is SQTIHQWPATLVQPVGSPLSLECTVEGTSNPNLYWYRQAAGRGLQLLFYSVGIGQISSEVPQNLSASRPQDRQFILSSKKLLLSDSGFYLCAWATGGSQPQHFGDGTRLSIL.

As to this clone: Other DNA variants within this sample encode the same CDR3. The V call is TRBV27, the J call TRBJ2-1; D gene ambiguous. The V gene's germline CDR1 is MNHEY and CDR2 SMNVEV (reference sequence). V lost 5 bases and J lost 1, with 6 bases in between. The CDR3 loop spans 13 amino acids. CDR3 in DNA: TGTGCCAGCAGTCTGAGTTCCTACAATGAGCAGTTCTTC. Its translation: CASSLSSYNEQFF.

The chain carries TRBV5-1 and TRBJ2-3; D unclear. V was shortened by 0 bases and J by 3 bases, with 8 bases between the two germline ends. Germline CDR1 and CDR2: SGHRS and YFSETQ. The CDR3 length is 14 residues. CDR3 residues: CASSLARRTDTQYF. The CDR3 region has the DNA TGCGCCAGCAGCTTGGCGCGCAGGACAGATACGCAGTATTTT.

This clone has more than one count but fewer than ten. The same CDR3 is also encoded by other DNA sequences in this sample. This chain's CDR3 is CASSLRQGAEAFF. The CDR3 DNA follows: TGTGCCAGCAGCTTACGGCAGGGGGCTGAAGCTTTCTTT. J is TRBJ1-1 and V is TRBV7-3, with 7 bases fitting TRBD1. V lost 2 bases to trimming and J lost 6 bases; unmatched junction nucleotides: 3. CDR1 is SGHTA and CDR2 is FQGTGA in the germline V gene. The CDR3 contains 13 residues.

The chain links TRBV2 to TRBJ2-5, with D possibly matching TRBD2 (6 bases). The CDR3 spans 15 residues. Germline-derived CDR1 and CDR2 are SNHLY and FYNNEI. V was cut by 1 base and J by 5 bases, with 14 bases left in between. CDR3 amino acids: CASSEEAAGGETQYF. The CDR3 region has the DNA TGTGCCAGCAGTGAAGAGGCAGCCGGAGGGGAGACCCAGTACTTC.

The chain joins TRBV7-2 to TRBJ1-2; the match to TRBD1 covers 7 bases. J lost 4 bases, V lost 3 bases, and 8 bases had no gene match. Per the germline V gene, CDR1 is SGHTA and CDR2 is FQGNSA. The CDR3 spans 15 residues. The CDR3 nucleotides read TGTGCCAGCAGCTTCACGGACAGGACAACCTATGGCTACACCTTC. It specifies CASSFTDRTTYGYTF.

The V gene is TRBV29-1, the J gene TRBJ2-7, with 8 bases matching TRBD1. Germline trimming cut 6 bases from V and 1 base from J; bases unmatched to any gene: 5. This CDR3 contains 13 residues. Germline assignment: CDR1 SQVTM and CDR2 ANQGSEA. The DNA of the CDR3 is TGCAGCGTATTCGACAGGGGATCCTACGAGCAGTACTTC. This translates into CSVFDRGSYEQYF.

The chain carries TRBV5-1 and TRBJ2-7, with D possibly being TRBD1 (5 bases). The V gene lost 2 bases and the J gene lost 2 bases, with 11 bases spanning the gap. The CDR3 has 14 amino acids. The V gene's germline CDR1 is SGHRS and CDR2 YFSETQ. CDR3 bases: TGCGCCAGCAGCTTATCGACAGCTACCTACGAGCAGTACTTC. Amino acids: CASSLSTATYEQYF.

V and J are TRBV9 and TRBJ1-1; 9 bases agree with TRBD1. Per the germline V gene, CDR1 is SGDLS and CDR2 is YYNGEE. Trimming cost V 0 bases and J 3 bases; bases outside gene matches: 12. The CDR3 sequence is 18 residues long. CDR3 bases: TGTGCCAGCAGCGTAGAGGGGACAGGGCCTTTTCGGGACACTGAAGCTTTCTTT. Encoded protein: CASSVEGTGPFRDTEAFF.

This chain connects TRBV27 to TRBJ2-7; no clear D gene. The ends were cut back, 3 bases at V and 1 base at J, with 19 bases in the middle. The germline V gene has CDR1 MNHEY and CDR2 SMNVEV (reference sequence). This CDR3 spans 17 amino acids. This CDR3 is CASSFLGDPKSSYEQYF. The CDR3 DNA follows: TGTGCCAGCAGTTTCCTAGGAGACCCCAAATCGTCCTACGAGCAGTACTTC.